This is a list of T cell receptor beta chains from one sample in a study of T cells in Graves' hyperthyroidism and ophthalmopathy. TCRdb re-called the multiplex PCR reads through MiXCR, storing one row per CDR3 protein. The data contain around 620,000 distinct CDR3 sequences, about 16% of them singletons. The sequenced material came from blood. All receptors derive from a woman aged 30 to 39 with Graves' hyperthyroidism. Each CDR3 is given with its conserved first and last residue. A D gene is named only where the DNA matches it firmly. Size values are once, few and many counts, or a class for expanded clones, and some rows have none.

v_call: TRBV7-2
j_call: TRBJ1-3
clone_size: many
d_call: TRBD1
cdr3_nt: TGTGCCAGCAAAGGGGGCGAGGCTGGAAACACCATATATTTT
cdr3_aa: CASKGGEAGNTIYF

v_call: TRBV9
j_call: TRBJ1-2
clone_size: NA
d_call: TRBD1
cdr3_nt: TGTGCCAGCAGCGTAGATCCGGACAGGGGGAACTATGGCTACACCTTC
cdr3_aa: CASSVDPDRGNYGYTF

v_call: TRBV3-1
j_call: TRBJ2-3
clone_size: many
d_call: NA
cdr3_nt: TGTGCCAGCAGCCAAGGACTGGCTGAAGATACGCAGTATTTT
cdr3_aa: CASSQGLAEDTQYF

v_call: TRBV12-3/TRBV12-4
j_call: TRBJ2-3
clone_size: few
d_call: NA
cdr3_nt: TGTGCCAGCAGTATGAGGGCGGGGTCACGTAGCACAGATACGCAGTATTTT
cdr3_aa: CASSMRAGSRSTDTQYF

v_call: TRBV28
j_call: TRBJ2-1
clone_size: many
d_call: NA
cdr3_nt: TGTGCCAGCAGTTTAAGAGGGGGAAGTTACAATGAGCAGTTCTTC
cdr3_aa: CASSLRGGSYNEQFF

v_call: TRBV5-1
j_call: TRBJ2-1
clone_size: NA
d_call: TRBD2
cdr3_nt: TGCGCCAGCAGCTGGGGACTAGCGGGAGGCCTATCCTACAATGAGCAGTTCTTC
cdr3_aa: CASSWGLAGGLSYNEQFF

v_call: TRBV4-1
j_call: TRBJ1-5
clone_size: few
d_call: NA
cdr3_nt: TGCGCCAGCAGCCCCCGGGGAGCTAACCTCGGCGATCAGCCCCAGCATTTT
cdr3_aa: CASSPRGANLGDQPQHF

v_call: TRBV12-3/TRBV12-4
j_call: TRBJ2-3
clone_size: many
d_call: NA
cdr3_nt: TGTGCCAGCTACATGACTAGCACAGATACGCAGTATTTT
cdr3_aa: CASYMTSTDTQYF

v_call: TRBV7-2
j_call: TRBJ1-4
clone_size: few
d_call: NA
cdr3_nt: TGTGCCAGCAGCTTAGTTTTCCCGGCAACTAATGAAAAACTGTTTTTT
cdr3_aa: CASSLVFPATNEKLFF

v_call: TRBV5-1
j_call: TRBJ1-4
clone_size: NA
d_call: TRBD1
cdr3_nt: TGCGCCAGCAGCTTGGGGACAGGGCCATCCGAAAAACTGTTTTTT
cdr3_aa: CASSLGTGPSEKLFF

v_call: TRBV2
j_call: TRBJ2-7
clone_size: many
d_call: TRBD2
cdr3_nt: TGTGCCAGCAGGCTACTAGCGGGAGGGCTCGAGCAGTACTTC
cdr3_aa: CASRLLAGGLEQYF

v_call: TRBV28
j_call: TRBJ2-5
clone_size: many
d_call: TRBD1
cdr3_nt: TGTGCCAGCAACGGACAGGGCTTTACGGAGGAGGAGACCCAGTACTTC
cdr3_aa: CASNGQGFTEEETQYF

v_call: TRBV7-9
j_call: TRBJ1-1
clone_size: NA
d_call: NA
cdr3_nt: TGTGCCAGCAGCTCAGATCCCCGAGAAGCTTTCTTT
cdr3_aa: CASSSDPREAFF

v_call: TRBV2
j_call: TRBJ1-5
clone_size: many
d_call: NA
cdr3_nt: TGTGCCAGCAGTGGGAAACTGCTATTGAATCAGCCCCAGCATTTT
cdr3_aa: CASSGKLLLNQPQHF

v_call: TRBV6-2/TRBV6-3
j_call: TRBJ2-1
clone_size: few
d_call: TRBD2
cdr3_nt: TGTGCCAGCAGTCCGATAGCGGGAGGGCTTAAGAATGAGCAGTTCTTC
cdr3_aa: CASSPIAGGLKNEQFF

v_call: TRBV7-3
j_call: TRBJ1-1
clone_size: many
d_call: NA
cdr3_nt: TGTGCCAGCAGCTCTCAGAGTTCCGACACTGAAGCTTTCTTT
cdr3_aa: CASSSQSSDTEAFF

v_call: TRBV3-1
j_call: TRBJ1-3
clone_size: NA
d_call: NA
cdr3_nt: TGTGCCAGCAGCCAAGTTGGGGGGCCAATCGGAAACACCATATATTTT
cdr3_aa: CASSQVGGPIGNTIYF

v_call: TRBV4-1
j_call: TRBJ1-3
clone_size: NA
d_call: NA
cdr3_nt: TGCGCCAGCAGCCTTAAACTAGGGACAACCGGAAACACCATATATTTT
cdr3_aa: CASSLKLGTTGNTIYF

v_call: TRBV28
j_call: TRBJ2-7
clone_size: NA
d_call: NA
cdr3_nt: TGTGCCGGCAGTTTGGGGTCGGGGGATTACGAGCAGTACTTC
cdr3_aa: CAGSLGSGDYEQYF

v_call: TRBV7-2
j_call: TRBJ1-2
clone_size: many
d_call: NA
cdr3_nt: TGTGCCAGCAGCGTAGGGGGGGGGAACTATGGCTACACCTTC
cdr3_aa: CASSVGGGNYGYTF

v_call: TRBV20-1
j_call: TRBJ2-7
clone_size: NA
d_call: NA
cdr3_nt: TGCAGTGCTAGAGCGGGAGTACCCTCCTACGAGCAGTACTTC
cdr3_aa: CSARAGVPSYEQYF

v_call: TRBV12-3/TRBV12-4
j_call: TRBJ2-7
clone_size: many
d_call: TRBD1
cdr3_nt: TGTGCCAGCAGTCCCTCGGACAGGTTCTACGAGCAGTACTTC
cdr3_aa: CASSPSDRFYEQYF

v_call: TRBV9
j_call: TRBJ2-1
clone_size: NA
d_call: TRBD2
cdr3_nt: TGTGCCAGCAGCATAAGCGGGAGGAGCTCCTACAATGAGCAGTTCTTC
cdr3_aa: CASSISGRSSYNEQFF

v_call: TRBV3-1
j_call: TRBJ1-1
clone_size: NA
d_call: TRBD1
cdr3_nt: TGTGCCAGCAGCCAAACAGGGGGTGACACTGAAGCTTTCTTT
cdr3_aa: CASSQTGGDTEAFF

v_call: TRBV10-3
j_call: TRBJ2-7
clone_size: few
d_call: NA
cdr3_nt: TGTGCCACCGAGCCGGGCCCTACCTACGAGCAGTACTTC
cdr3_aa: CATEPGPTYEQYF

v_call: TRBV20-1
j_call: TRBJ2-5
clone_size: many
d_call: TRBD2
cdr3_nt: TGCAGTGCTAGATCCTGGACTAGCGGAGAAATCCAGTACTTC
cdr3_aa: CSARSWTSGEIQYF

v_call: TRBV5-5
j_call: TRBJ2-1
clone_size: NA
d_call: TRBD2
cdr3_nt: TGCGCCAGCAGCCTACCACTAGCGGGGGGTTACAATGAGCAGTTCTTC
cdr3_aa: CASSLPLAGGYNEQFF

v_call: TRBV7-9
j_call: TRBJ2-2
clone_size: few
d_call: NA
cdr3_nt: TGTGCCATCAGGGGTTCCACCGGGGAGCTGTTTTTT
cdr3_aa: CAIRGSTGELFF

v_call: TRBV11-3
j_call: TRBJ2-3
clone_size: many
d_call: NA
cdr3_nt: TGTGCCAGCAGCTTAAGGGGGATTCCCACAGATACGCAGTATTTT
cdr3_aa: CASSLRGIPTDTQYF

v_call: TRBV7-8
j_call: TRBJ2-1
clone_size: NA
d_call: NA
cdr3_nt: TGTGCCAGCAGCTTAGCTAGACCCGAGCACAATGAGCAGTTCTTC
cdr3_aa: CASSLARPEHNEQFF

v_call: TRBV6-1
j_call: TRBJ1-5
clone_size: many
d_call: TRBD1
cdr3_nt: TGTGCCAGCAGTGAGACAGGGGGGATCAATCAGCCCCAGCATTTT
cdr3_aa: CASSETGGINQPQHF